This record concerns one T cell receptor beta chain sequence. The antigen is unknown. The method was immunoSEQ multiplex PCR; TCRdb's version includes in-frame clones alone and lacks a portion of them. The sample comprises around 99,000 clones, about 92% of which are singletons, and about 2% rests with the top ten. The CDR3 has 15 residues. With 2 bases removed from V and 6 bases from J, the gap between germline ends came to 16 bases. Germline loops: CDR1 LNHDA, CDR2 SQIVND (reference sequence). The sample originates from a study of graft-versus-host responses after intestinal transplantation. The gene calls are TRBV19 and TRBJ1-2, with D uncertain. The sequence came from a human donor who received an intestinal transplant. The sequencing here drew on unstimulated CD8+ T cells sorted from spleen or lymph node cells, taken before intestinal transplant. The CDR3 DNA sequence: TGTGCCAGTAGTATAAACGCCAACGGTATAGATGGCTACACCTTC. Translating it yields CASSINANGIDGYTF.